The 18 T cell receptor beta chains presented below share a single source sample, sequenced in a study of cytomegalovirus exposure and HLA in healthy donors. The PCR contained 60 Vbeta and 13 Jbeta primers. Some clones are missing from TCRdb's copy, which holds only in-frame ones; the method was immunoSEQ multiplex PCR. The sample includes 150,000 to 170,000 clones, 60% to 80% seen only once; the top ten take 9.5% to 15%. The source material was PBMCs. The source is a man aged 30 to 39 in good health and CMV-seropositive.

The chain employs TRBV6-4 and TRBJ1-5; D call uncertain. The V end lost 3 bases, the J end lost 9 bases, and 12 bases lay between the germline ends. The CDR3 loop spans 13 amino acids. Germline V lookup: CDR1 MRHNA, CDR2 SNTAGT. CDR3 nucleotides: TGTGCCAGCAGTGAAGGTCAGGATCTGCCCCAGCATTTT. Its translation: CASSEGQDLPQHF.

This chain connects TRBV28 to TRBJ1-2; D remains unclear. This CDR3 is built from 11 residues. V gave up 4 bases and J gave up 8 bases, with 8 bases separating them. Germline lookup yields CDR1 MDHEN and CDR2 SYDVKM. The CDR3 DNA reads TGTGCCAGCAGTTCCCTCTTGGGCTACACCTTC. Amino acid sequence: CASSSLLGYTF.

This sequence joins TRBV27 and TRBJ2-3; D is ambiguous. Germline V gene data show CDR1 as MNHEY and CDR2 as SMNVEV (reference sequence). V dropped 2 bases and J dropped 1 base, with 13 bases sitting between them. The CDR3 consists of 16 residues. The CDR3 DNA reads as TGTGCCAGCAGTTTAGGGCCCCTGGTCCGCACAGATACGCAGTATTTT. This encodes CASSLGPLVRTDTQYF.

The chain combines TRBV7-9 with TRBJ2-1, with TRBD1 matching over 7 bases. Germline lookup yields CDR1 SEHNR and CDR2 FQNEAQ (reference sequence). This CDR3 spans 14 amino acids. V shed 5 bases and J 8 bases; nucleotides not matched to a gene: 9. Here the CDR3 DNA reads TGTGCCAGCAGCATAGACAGGGTGAGGCATGAGCAGTTCTTC. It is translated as CASSIDRVRHEQFF.

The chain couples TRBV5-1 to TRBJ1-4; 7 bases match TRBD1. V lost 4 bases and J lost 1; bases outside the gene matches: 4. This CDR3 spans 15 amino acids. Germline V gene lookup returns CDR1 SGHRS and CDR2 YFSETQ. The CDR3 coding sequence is TGCGCCAGCAGCGCTCAGGGGGAAACTAATGAAAAACTGTTTTTT. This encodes CASSAQGETNEKLFF.

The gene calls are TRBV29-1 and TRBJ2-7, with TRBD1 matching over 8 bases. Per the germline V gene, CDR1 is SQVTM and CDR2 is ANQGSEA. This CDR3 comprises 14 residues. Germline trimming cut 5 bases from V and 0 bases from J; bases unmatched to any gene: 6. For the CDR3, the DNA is TGCAGCGTTTTATCCGGGACAGGCTCCTACGAGCAGTACTTC. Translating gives CSVLSGTGSYEQYF.

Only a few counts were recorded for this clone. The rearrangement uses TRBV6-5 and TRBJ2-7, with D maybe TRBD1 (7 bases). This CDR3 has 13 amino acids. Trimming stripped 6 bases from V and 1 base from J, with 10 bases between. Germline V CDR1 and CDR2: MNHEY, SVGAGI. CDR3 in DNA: TGTGCCAGCAGGGCGGGACAGTCCTACGAGCAGTACTTC. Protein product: CASRAGQSYEQYF.

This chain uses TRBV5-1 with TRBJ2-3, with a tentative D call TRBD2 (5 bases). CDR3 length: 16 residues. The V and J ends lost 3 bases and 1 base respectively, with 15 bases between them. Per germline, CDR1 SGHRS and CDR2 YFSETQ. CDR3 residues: CASSSNRDKRTDTQYF. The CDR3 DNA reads TGCGCCAGCAGCTCTAACCGGGATAAACGCACAGATACGCAGTATTTT.

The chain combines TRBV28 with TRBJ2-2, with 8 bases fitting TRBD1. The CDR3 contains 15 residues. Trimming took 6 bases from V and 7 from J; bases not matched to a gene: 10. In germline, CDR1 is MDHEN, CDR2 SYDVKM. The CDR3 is CASRRTGMARGELFF. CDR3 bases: TGTGCCAGCAGAAGGACAGGGATGGCACGCGGGGAGCTGTTTTTT. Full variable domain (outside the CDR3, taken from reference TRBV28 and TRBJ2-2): DVKVTQSSRYLVKRTGEKVFLECVQDMDHENMFWYRQDPGLGLRLIYFSYDVKMKEKGDIPEGYSVSREKKERFSLILESASTNQTSMYLCASRRTGMARGELFFGEGSRLTVL.

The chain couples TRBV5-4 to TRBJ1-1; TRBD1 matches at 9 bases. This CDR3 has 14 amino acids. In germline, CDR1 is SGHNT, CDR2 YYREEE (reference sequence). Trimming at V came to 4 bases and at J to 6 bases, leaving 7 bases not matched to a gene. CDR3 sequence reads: CASSNRDRAPEAFF. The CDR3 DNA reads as TGTGCCAGCAGCAACCGGGACAGGGCTCCTGAAGCTTTCTTT.

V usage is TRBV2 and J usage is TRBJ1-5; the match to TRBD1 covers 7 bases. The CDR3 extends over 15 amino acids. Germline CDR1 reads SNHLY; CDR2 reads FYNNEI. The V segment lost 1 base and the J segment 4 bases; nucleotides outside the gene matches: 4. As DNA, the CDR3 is TGTGCCAGCAGTGAAGTGGGACAGAGAAATCAGCCCCAGCATTTT. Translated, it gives CASSEVGQRNQPQHF.

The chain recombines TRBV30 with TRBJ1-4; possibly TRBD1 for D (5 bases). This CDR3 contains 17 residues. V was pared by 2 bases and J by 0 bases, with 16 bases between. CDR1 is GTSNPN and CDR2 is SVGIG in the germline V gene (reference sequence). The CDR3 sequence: CAWSSYGADPTNEKLFF. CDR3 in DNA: TGTGCCTGGAGTAGTTATGGGGCGGACCCAACTAATGAAAAACTGTTTTTT.

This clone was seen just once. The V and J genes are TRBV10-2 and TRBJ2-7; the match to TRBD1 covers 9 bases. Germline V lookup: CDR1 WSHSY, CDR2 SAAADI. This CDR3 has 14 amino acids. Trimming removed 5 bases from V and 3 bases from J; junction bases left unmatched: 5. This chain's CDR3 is CASSRGQGFYEQYF. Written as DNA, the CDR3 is TGCGCCAGCAGTCGGGGACAGGGTTTCTACGAGCAGTACTTC.

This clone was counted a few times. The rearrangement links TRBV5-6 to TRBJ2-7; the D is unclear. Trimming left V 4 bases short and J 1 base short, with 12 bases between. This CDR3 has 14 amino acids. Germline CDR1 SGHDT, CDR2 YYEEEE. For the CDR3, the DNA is TGTGCCAGCAGCGCAAGGCCGGGTTCCTACGAGCAGTACTTC. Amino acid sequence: CASSARPGSYEQYF.

The CDR3 bases are TGTGCCAGTAGTATCGGAGGGCTCGAGACCCAGTACTTC. This translates into CASSIGGLETQYF. The chain employs TRBV19 and TRBJ2-5; TRBD2 might be the D (6 bases). From germline, CDR1 is LNHDA and CDR2 SQIVND (reference sequence). The V end lost 3 bases, the J end lost 5 bases, and 10 bases lay between the germline ends. The length of the CDR3 is 13 residues.

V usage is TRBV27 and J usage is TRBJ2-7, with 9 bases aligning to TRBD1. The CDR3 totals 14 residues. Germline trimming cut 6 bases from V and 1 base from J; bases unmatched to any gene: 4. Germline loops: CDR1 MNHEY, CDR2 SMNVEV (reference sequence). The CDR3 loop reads CASRVDRGSYEQYF. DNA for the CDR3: TGTGCCAGCAGAGTCGACAGGGGGTCCTACGAGCAGTACTTC.

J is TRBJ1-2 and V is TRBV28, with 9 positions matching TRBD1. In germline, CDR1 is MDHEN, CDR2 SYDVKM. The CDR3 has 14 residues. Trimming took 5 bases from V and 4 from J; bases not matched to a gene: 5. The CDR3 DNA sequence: TGTGCCAGCAGTACCCGGGACAGGGCCTATGGCTACACCTTC. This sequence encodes CASSTRDRAYGYTF.

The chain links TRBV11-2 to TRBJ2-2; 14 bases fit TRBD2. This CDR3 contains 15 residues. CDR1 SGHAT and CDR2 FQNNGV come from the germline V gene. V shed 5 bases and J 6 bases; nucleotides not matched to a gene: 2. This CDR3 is CASSPGLAGAGELFF. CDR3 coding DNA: TGTGCCAGCAGCCCGGGACTAGCGGGAGCCGGGGAGCTGTTTTTT.